This T cell receptor (beta chain) was recovered during a study of blood T cell repertoires in COVID-19. At the level of the study: The samples span acute and convalescent COVID-19 from the United States, Italy and Spain. T cells, B-cell-depleted T cells, or PBMCs supplied cDNA or gDNA.

The authors' processing: Amplifying reference gene primers gave estimates of nucleated cell counts. This table comes from immunoSEQ multiplex PCR, and its TCRdb copy is limited to in-frame clones, with some not included. V and J calls and clone size are given by that table; D and trimming were obtained from the DNA. The top ten clones hold 2.5% to 3% of a sample with 150,000 to 200,000 clones, more than 70% of them seen once. V was clipped by 3 bases and J by 11 bases, with 8 bases between them. This CDR3 region has 12 residues. CDR1 is LNHDA, CDR2 SQIVND, per germline (reference sequence). This clone was seen more than once but under ten times.

Sequencing was performed on peripheral blood. The V gene is TRBV19, the J gene TRBJ1-6; weak D call: TRBD1 (5 bases). The receptor was derived from a woman older than 75 with active or convalescent COVID-19. The CDR3 reads CASSIPRAPLHF. CDR3 in DNA: TGTGCCAGTAGTATCCCCAGGGCACCCCTCCACTTT.